The present TCR beta chain was sequenced within a study of OX40 agonist ivuxolimab in advanced cancers. Study background: It was ivuxolimab, an agonistic anti-OX40 (CD134) antibody, that patients were treated with. Patients received ivuxolimab, an intravenous treatment, every 2 weeks at 0.01 to 10 mg/kg.

The assay was immunoSEQ multiplex PCR, and TCRdb's table has in-frame clones only and misses some. The sample consists of about 26,000 clones, about four fifths of them appearing once. The CDR3 contains 13 residues. V lost 0 bases, J lost 0 bases, and 6 bases lay in between. Germline V CDR1 and CDR2: SQVTM, ANQGSEA. Comment on this clone: Its matching antigen is unknown.

Study-level points and caveats: Blood T cells, both CD4+ and CD8+, expanded clonally by week 6 at 0.1 to 3.0 mg/kg. Clonal expansion among partial responders at 0.1-3.0 mg/kg ranked near the lowest.

The receptor comes from an adult with an advanced solid tumor such as melanoma, head and neck, liver or kidney cancer. V and J are TRBV29-1 and TRBJ2-7; D gene unclear. The sequenced sample was CD4+ or CD8+ T cells sorted from blood, obtained in a trial of the OX40 agonist ivuxolimab. The CDR3 DNA is TGCAGCGTTGAAGATGCGGTCTCCTACGAGCAGTACTTC. Its translation: CSVEDAVSYEQYF.